The sequence of this TCR beta chain was determined in a study of blood T cell repertoires in COVID-19 (dated by TCRdb to the early 2020s). Background on the whole study: Samples covering the acute and convalescent phases of COVID-19 were provided by collaborators in the United States, Italy and Spain. The samples were drawn from two sources: the first 160 participants of the ongoing ImmuneRACE study, and 1,200 or so subjects contributed by 6 global collaborators. The dataset comprised deeply sampled blood TCRbeta repertoires from subjects exposed to, actively infected with, or recovered from COVID-19. Nearly every sample came with metadata listing a de-identified subject ID, COVID-19 status, age in years and sex. The repertoires were made available in a free public database intended to serve as a resource for research on the immune response to SARS-CoV-2. The material from the prospective study consisted of cDNA or gDNA derived from T cells, B-cell-depleted T cells, or PBMCs. Where HLA class I and class II types were available, the types were taken from metadata supplied by the sample provider, not from assay-based typing.

Findings and caveats that apply to the study as a whole: How much clinical and demographic metadata was included differed by source and by participant, and the metadata was provided uncurated.

Germline trimming amounts to 2 bases on V and 1 base on J, with 2 as the count of junction bases outside the gene matches. The CDR3 contains 15 residues, cysteine and phenylalanine counted. The DNA shown is the 45-base CDR3, in frame from base 1. The germline V gene encodes CDR1 SGHTA and CDR2 FQGTGA. TCRbeta CDR3 regions were amplified from genomic DNA by means of the immunoSEQ Assay, a bias-controlled multiplex PCR. The source study handled its data this way. Within the assay, amplification of reference gene primers was used to estimate how many nucleated cells each sample contained. Sequence reads were collapsed and filtered to measure the absolute abundance of every unique TCRbeta CDR3 rearrangement. For each sample, productive Simpson clonality was calculated by taking the square root of Simpson's diversity index across productive rearrangements. TCRdb stores this immuneACCESS table with in-frame sequences only. Part of the clones is absent; in the studies checked, under half of the shortfall reflects unresolved V genes, and no reason is known for the rest. The V and J calls and the clone size are those of that table, but D and trimming were determined from the DNA. The sample table holds 350,000 to 450,000 clones, of which over 75% were seen once. The biggest ten clones account for 1.2% to 1.5% of the sample.

Enrolling through a virtual design, the prospective study's participants ranged in age from roughly 18 to 89 years and lived across 20 to 25 United States geographic areas. Cohort assignment in the prospective study relied on participant-reported clinical history from a screening survey and a study questionnaire. Exposed participants had been in contact, within 2 weeks of entering the study, with a person who had a PCR-confirmed or clinician-diagnosed case of COVID-19. Each participant in the prospective study had whole blood, serum and a nasopharyngeal or oropharyngeal swab collected by mobile phlebotomists. Prospective study participants could optionally give additional blood draws and questionnaires over a roughly 2-month period. Prospective study blood samples were shipped either frozen or at room temperature before DNA extraction. A note on this clone: The antigen it recognizes is unknown. Nothing much larger sits one base from this clone, and base qualities are not available.

The sequenced sample was PBMCs or T cells enriched from blood (not recorded which). This clonotype was obtained from a woman under 30 who had been exposed to COVID-19. This sequence uses TRBV7-3 and TRBJ2-5; 9 central bases correspond to TRBD2. The base sequence is TGTGCCAGCAGCTTAGCGGGGGGGACCCAAGAGACCCAGTACTTC. Its coded protein is CASSLAGGTQETQYF. Joined to the reference TRBV7-3 and TRBJ2-5 proteins, this CDR3 gives the full variable domain: GAGVSQTPSNKVTEKGKYVELRCDPISGHTALYWYRQSLGQGPEFLIYFQGTGAADDSGLPNDRFFAVRPEGSVSTLKIQRTERGDSAVYLCASSLAGGTQETQYFGPGTRLLVL.